This TCR beta chain was recovered during a study of shared clonotypes between healthy human individuals. The V end was cut by 4 bases, the J end by 8 bases, with 14 bases between. The germline gives CDR1 SGHTA, CDR2 FQGNSA. The CDR3 has 13 residues. Sequenced by immunoSEQ multiplex PCR; TCRdb stores in-frame clones only, minus some. The table lists fewer than 400,000 clones, around 72% of them singletons. The rearrangement joins TRBV7-2 to TRBJ1-2, with D possibly being TRBD1 (6 bases). The receptor was isolated from a man aged 25-45 years in good health. Sequenced sample: memory CD4+ T cells sorted from blood. The sample's subset: CD45RA-negative fraction. The CDR3 DNA sequence: TGTGCCAGCAGCTGGAGGGGGTCTGGCGGCTACACCTTC. The encoded protein is CASSWRGSGGYTF.